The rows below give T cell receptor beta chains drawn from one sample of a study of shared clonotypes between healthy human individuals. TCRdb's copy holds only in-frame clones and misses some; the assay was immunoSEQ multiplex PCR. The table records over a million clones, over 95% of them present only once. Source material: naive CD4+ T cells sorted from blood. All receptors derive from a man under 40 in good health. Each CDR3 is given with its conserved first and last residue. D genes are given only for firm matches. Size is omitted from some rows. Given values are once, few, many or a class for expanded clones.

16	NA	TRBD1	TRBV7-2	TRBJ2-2	TGTGCCAGCAGCTCCCGACAGGGGAGAGTAGGCGGGGAGCTGTTTTTT	CASSSRQGRVGGELFF
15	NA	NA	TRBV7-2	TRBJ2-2	TGTGCCAGCAGCTTCGGACAGCGGAACACCGGGGAGCTGTTTTTT	CASSFGQRNTGELFF
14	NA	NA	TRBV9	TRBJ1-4	TGTGCCAGCAGCGAAGAAGGGTTCAATGAAAAACTGTTTTTT	CASSEEGFNEKLFF
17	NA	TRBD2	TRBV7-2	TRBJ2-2	TGTGCCAGCAGCGTGGGGGTGCGGGAGCTGAACACCGGGGAGCTGTTTTTT	CASSVGVRELNTGELFF
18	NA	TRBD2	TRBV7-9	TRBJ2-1	TGTGCCAGCAGCTTAGACTCCGGACTAGCGGGAACCTACAATGAGCAGTTCTTC	CASSLDSGLAGTYNEQFF
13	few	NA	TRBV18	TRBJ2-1	TGTGCCAGCTCACCGTCCAGCTACAATGAGCAGTTCTTC	CASSPSSYNEQFF
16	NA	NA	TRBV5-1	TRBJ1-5	TGCGCCAGCAGCTTGGGGCCCCGGGACCCCGGGAAGCCCCAGCATTTT	CASSLGPRDPGKPQHF
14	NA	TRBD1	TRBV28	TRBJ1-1	TGTGCCAGCAGCCCAACAGGGGGGAGCACTGAAGCTTTCTTT	CASSPTGGSTEAFF
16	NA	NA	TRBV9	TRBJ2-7	TGTGCCAGCAGCGTAGGCACCCAGGAGTACTCCTACGAGCAGTACTTC	CASSVGTQEYSYEQYF
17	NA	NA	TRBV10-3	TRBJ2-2	TGTGCCCCAAGGGGGTGCAAAAATCTCCAGGACACCGGGGAGCTGTTTTTT	CAPRGCKNLQDTGELFF
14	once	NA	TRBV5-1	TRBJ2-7	TGCGCCAGCAGCTTGGCCGGCGAGGACTACGAGCAGTACTTC	CASSLAGEDYEQYF
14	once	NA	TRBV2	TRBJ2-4	TGTGCCAGCAGTGAATCGGGCCCCAAGGACATTCAGTACTTC	CASSESGPKDIQYF
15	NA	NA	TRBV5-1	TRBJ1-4	TGCGCCAGCAGCTTGGGGACCCCCACTAATGAAAAACTGTTTTTT	CASSLGTPTNEKLFF
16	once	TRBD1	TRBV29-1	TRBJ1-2	TGCAGCGTTGACGAACTTGGGGGACAGGGGAACTATGGCTACACCTTC	CSVDELGGQGNYGYTF
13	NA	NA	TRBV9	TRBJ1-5	TGTGCCAGCAGCGGACAATGGAGGGGCTGGGAGCATTTT	CASSGQWRGWEHF
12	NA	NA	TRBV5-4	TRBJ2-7	TGTGCCAGCAGCTTACGTTTGGGCGAGCAGTACTTC	CASSLRLGEQYF
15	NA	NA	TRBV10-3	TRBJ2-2	TGTGCCATCAGTGGGGCAGGCTTAAACACCGGGGAGCTGTTTTTT	CAISGAGLNTGELFF
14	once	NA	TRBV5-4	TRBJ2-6	TGTGCCAGCAGCTTGGCTGTTGGGGCCAACGTCCTGACTTTC	CASSLAVGANVLTF
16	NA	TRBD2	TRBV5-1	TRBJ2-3	TGCGCCAGCAGCTTGGCCCCAGCGGGAGTCACAGATACGCAGTATTTT	CASSLAPAGVTDTQYF
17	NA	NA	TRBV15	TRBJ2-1	TGTGCCACCAGCAGGATACAGGGTGCGAGACCCTACAATGAGCAGTTCTTC	CATSRIQGARPYNEQFF
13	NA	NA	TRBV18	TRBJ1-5	TGTGCCAGCTCACCGGCTGCGGGTCAGCCCCAGCATTTT	CASSPAAGQPQHF
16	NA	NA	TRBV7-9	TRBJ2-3	TGTGCCAGCAGCTTGGTTCGCGGCCGAGGGAGGGATACGCAGTATTTT	CASSLVRGRGRDTQYF
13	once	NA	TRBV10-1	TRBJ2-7	TGCGCCAGCAGTGGGGGGGACGGATACGAGCAGTACTTC	CASSGGDGYEQYF
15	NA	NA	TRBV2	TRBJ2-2	TGTGCCAGCTCCCGGGCAGGGATTGACACCGGGGAGCTGTTTTTT	CASSRAGIDTGELFF
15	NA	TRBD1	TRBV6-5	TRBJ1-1	TGTGCCAGCAGTTACTCGGGACAGGGTAGAACTGAAGCTTTCTTT	CASSYSGQGRTEAFF
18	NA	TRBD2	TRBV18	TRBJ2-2	TGTGCCAGCTCGGCGCGAGGAGCGGGAGCCCCGAACACCGGGGAGCTGTTTTTT	CASSARGAGAPNTGELFF
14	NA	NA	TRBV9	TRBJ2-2	TGTGCCAGCAGCGTAGTTGGCTTCGCCGGGGAGCTGTTTTTT	CASSVVGFAGELFF
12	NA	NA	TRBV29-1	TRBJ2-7	TGCAGCGTTTGTCCGAGCAGCTACGAGCAGTACTTC	CSVCPSSYEQYF
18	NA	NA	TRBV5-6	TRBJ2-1	TGTGCCAGCAGCCAAAGATTACTAGGACGACACCCCCCCGATGAGCAGTTCTTC	CASSQRLLGRHPPDEQFF
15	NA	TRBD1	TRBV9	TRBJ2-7	TGTGCCAGCAGCGTGGGGACAGGAGGCCTGTTCGAGCAGTACTTC	CASSVGTGGLFEQYF
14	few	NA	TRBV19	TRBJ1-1	TGTGCCAGTACCTTAGGGGCCTGGAACACTGAAGCTTTCTTT	CASTLGAWNTEAFF
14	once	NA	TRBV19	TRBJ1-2	TGTGCCAGTAATGGGGGGGCGATAAACTATGGCTACACCTTC	CASNGGAINYGYTF
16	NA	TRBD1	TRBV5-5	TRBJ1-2	TGTGCCAGCAGCATCGACAGGCGGGGGGACAGGGCTGGCTACACCTTC	CASSIDRRGDRAGYTF